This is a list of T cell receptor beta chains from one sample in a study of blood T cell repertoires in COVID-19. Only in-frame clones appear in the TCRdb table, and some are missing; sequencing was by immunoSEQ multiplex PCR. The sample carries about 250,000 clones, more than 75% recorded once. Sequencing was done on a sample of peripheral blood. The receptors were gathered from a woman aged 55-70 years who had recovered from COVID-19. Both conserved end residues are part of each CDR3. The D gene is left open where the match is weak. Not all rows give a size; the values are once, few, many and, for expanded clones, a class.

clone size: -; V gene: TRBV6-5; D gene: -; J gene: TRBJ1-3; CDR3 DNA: TGTGCCAGCAGTTACTCACAGGGTTCGGGAAACACCATATATTTT; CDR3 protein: CASSYSQGSGNTIYF
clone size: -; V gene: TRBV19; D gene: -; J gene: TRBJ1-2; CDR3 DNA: TGTGCCAGTAGTATTAGTCCCAGGGAACCTTACTATGGCTACACCTTC; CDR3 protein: CASSISPREPYYGYTF
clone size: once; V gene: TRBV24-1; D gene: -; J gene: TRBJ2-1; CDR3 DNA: TGTGCCACCAGTGACCCCCATCAGGCCTCCTACAATGAGCAGTTCTTC; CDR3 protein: CATSDPHQASYNEQFF
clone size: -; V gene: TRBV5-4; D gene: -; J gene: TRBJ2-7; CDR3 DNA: TGTGCCAGCAGCGCCTACAGGGATAGCTCCTACGAGCAGTACTTC; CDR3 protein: CASSAYRDSSYEQYF
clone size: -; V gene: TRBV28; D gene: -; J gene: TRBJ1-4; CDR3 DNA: TGTGCCAGCAGTTTGTCACAGGTGGCAACTAATGAAAAACTGTTTTTT; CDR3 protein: CASSLSQVATNEKLFF
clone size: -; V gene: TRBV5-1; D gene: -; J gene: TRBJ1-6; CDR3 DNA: TGCGCCAGCAGGACACAGGGCGACTCCTATAATTCACCCCTCCACTTT; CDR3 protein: CASRTQGDSYNSPLHF
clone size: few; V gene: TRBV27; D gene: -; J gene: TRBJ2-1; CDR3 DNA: TGTGCCAGCAGTTTGGATCAGGTATCCTACAATGAGCAGTTCTTC; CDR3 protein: CASSLDQVSYNEQFF
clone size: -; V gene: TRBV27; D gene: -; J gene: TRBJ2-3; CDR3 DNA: TGTGCCATCCCCCTAGGCGGGTTGGGCACAGATACGCAGTATTTT; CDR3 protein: CAIPLGGLGTDTQYF
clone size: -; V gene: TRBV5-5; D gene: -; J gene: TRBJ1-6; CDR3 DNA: TGTGCCAGCAGCTTGGAAGGGGGGGTACGAAATTCACCCCTCCACTTT; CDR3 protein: CASSLEGGVRNSPLHF
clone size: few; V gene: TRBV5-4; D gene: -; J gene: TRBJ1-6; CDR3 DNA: TGTGCCAGCAGCTCTACAGGGTCGAGTTCACCCCTCCACTTT; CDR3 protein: CASSSTGSSSPLHF
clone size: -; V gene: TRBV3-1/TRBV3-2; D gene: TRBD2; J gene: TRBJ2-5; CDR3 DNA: TGTGCCAGCAGCCAACTAGCGGGCCAAGAGACCCAGTACTTC; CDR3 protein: CASSQLAGQETQYF